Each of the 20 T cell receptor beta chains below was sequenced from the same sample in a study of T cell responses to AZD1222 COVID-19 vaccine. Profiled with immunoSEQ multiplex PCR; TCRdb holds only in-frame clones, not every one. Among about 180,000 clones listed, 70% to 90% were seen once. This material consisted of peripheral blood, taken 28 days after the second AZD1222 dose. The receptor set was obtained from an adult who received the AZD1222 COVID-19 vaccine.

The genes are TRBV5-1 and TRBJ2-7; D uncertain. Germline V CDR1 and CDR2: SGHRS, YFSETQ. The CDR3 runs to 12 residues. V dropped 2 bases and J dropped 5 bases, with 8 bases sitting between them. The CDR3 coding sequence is TGCGCCAGCAGCTTTGACACCAACGAGCAGTACTTC. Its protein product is CASSFDTNEQYF.

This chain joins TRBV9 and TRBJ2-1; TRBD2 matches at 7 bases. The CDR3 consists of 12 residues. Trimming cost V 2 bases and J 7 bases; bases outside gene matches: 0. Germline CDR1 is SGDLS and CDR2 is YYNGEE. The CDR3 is CASSVSGNEQFF. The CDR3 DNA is TGTGCCAGCAGCGTTAGCGGGAATGAGCAGTTCTTC.

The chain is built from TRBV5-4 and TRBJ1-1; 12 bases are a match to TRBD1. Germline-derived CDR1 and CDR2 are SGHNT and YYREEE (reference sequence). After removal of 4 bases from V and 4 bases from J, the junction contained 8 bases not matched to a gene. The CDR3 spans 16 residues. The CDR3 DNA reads TGTGCCAGCAGCGACGGGACAGGGGGCTGGGGCACTGAAGCTTTCTTT. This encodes CASSDGTGGWGTEAFF.

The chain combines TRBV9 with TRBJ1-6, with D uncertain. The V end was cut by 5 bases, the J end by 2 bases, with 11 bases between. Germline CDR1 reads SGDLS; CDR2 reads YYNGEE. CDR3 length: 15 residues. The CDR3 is CASSVEGAYNSPLHF. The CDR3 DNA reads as TGTGCCAGCAGTGTGGAGGGAGCCTATAATTCACCCCTCCACTTT.

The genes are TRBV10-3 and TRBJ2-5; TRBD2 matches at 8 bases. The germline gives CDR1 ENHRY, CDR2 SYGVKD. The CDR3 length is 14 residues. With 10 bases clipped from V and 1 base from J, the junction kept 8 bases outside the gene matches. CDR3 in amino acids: CATHPRGAQETQYF. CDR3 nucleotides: TGTGCCACACACCCGCGGGGGGCCCAAGAGACCCAGTACTTC.

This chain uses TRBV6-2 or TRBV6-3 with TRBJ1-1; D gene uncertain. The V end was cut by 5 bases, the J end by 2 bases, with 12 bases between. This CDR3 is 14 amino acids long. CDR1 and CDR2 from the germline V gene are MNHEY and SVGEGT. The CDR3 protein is CASSHSTRNTEAFF. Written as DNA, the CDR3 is TGTGCCAGCAGTCATTCGACGAGAAACACTGAAGCTTTCTTT.

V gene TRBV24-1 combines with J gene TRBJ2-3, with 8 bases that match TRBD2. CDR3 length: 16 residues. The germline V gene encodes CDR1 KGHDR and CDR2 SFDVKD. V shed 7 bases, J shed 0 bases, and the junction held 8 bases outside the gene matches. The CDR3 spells CATSRGGVASTDTQYF. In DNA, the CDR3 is TGTGCCACCAGCCGGGGGGGAGTCGCTAGCACAGATACGCAGTATTTT.

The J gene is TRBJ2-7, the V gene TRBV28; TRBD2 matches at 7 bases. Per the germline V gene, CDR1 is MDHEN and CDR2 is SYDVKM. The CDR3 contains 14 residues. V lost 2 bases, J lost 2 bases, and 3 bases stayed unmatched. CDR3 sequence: CASSLPSGAYEQYF. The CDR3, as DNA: TGTGCCAGCAGTTTACCTAGCGGAGCCTACGAGCAGTACTTC.

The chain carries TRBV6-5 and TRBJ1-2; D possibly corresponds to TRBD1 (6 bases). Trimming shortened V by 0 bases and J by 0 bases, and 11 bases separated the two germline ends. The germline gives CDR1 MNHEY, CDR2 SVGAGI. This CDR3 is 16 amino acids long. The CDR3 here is CASSYSKGGANYGYTF. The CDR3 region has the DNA TGTGCCAGCAGTTACTCGAAAGGGGGGGCTAACTATGGCTACACCTTC.

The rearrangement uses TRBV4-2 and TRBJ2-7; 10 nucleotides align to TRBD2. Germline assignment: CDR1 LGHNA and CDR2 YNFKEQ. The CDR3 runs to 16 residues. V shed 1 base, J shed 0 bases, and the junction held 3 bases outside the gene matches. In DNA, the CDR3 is TGTGCCAGCAGCCAAGGCTCTAGCGGGAGCTCCTACGAGCAGTACTTC. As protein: CASSQGSSGSSYEQYF.

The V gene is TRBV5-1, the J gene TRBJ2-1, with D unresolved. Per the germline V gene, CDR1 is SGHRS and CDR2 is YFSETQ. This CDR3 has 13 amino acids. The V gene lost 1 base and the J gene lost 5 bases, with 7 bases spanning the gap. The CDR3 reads CASSLFGHNEQFF. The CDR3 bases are TGCGCCAGCAGCTTGTTTGGCCACAATGAGCAGTTCTTC.

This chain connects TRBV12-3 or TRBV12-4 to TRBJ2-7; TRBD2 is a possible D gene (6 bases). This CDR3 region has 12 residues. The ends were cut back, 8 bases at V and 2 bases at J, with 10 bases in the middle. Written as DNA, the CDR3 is TGTGCCAGCGGTCAGCGGGCCTACGAGCAGTACTTC. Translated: CASGQRAYEQYF.

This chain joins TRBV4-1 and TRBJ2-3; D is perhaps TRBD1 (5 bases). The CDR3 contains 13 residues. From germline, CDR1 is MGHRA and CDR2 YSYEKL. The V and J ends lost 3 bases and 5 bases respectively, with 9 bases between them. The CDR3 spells CASSHPREDTQYF. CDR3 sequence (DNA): TGCGCCAGCAGCCACCCCAGGGAAGATACGCAGTATTTT.

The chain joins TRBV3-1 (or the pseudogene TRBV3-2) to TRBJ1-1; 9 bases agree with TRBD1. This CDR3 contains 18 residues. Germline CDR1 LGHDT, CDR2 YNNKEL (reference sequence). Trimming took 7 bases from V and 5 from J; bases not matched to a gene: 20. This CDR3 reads CASMCTGGVHLVETEAFF. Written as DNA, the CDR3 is TGTGCCAGCATGTGTACAGGGGGCGTTCACTTGGTCGAAACTGAAGCTTTCTTT.

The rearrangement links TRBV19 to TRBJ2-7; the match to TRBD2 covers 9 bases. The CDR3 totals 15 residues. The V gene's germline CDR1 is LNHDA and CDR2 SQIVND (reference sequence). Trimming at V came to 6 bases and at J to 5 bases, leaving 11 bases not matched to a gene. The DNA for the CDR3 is TGTGCCAGTAGGAACGTCGCGGGAGGGTACCACGAGCAGTACTTC. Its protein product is CASRNVAGGYHEQYF.

CDR3 in DNA: TGTGCCAGCAGCTCAGCTCGCGGCTACACCTTC. It encodes CASSSARGYTF. The chain is built from TRBV28 and TRBJ1-2, with D hard to call. The CDR3 runs to 11 residues. Trimming took 6 bases from V and 8 from J, leaving 10 bases between them. Germline CDR1 is MDHEN and CDR2 is SYDVKM.

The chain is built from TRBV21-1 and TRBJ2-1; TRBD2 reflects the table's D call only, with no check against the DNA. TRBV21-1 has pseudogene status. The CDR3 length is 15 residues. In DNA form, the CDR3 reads TGTGCCAGCAGCCCATCGTCGGGTTCCTACAATGAGCAGTTCTTC. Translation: CASSPSSGSYNEQFF.

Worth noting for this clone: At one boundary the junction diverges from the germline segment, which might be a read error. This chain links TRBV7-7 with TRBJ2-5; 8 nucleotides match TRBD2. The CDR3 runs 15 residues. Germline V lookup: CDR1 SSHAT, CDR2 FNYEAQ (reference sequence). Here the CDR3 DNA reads TGTGCTAGCAGCTTACTGCGGGGGGCGTTAGAGACCCAGTACTTC. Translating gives CASSLLRGALETQYF. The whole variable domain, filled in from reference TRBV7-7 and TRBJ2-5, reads GAGVSQSPRYKVTKRGQDVTLRCDPISSHATLYWYQQALGQGPEFLTYFNYEAQPDKSGLPSDRFSAERPEGSISTLTIQRTEQRDSAMYRCASSLLRGALETQYFGPGTRLLVL.

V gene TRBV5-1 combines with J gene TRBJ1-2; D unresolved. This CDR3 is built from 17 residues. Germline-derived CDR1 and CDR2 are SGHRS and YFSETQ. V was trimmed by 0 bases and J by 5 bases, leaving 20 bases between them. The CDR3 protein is CASSLGKGRLLQYGYTF. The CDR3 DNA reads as TGCGCCAGCAGCTTGGGGAAAGGGCGGCTCCTTCAGTATGGCTACACCTTC.

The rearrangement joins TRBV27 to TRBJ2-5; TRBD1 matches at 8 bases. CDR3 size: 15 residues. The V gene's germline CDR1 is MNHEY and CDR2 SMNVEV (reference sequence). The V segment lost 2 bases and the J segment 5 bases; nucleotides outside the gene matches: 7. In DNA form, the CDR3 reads TGTGCCAGCAGTTTACAAGGACAGGGCAAGGAGACCCAGTACTTC. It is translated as CASSLQGQGKETQYF.